This T cell receptor (beta chain) stems from a study of blood T cell repertoires in COVID-19. Study overall: Researchers got acute and convalescent COVID-19 samples from the United States, Italy and Spain.

CDR1 and CDR2 (germline): PRHDT, FYEKMQ (reference sequence). With 4 bases clipped from V and 4 bases from J, the junction kept 7 bases outside the gene matches. This CDR3 is 15 amino acids long. Methods used by the authors: Researchers report that nucleated cell counts were estimated from reference gene primer amplification. Method: immunoSEQ multiplex PCR; TCRdb's copy keeps in-frame clones and lacks some. D and trimming come from the DNA, and the V and J calls and clone size come from that table. This sample carries approximately 440,000 clones, roughly 88% of them seen once, and the ten largest clones take roughly an eighth.

Sequenced material: peripheral blood. The chain uses TRBV13 and TRBJ2-7; 10 nucleotides agree with TRBD1. This clonotype was obtained from a woman aged 45 to 65 with COVID-19, enrolled during active disease. CDR3 sequence (DNA): TGTGCCAGCAGCTCCAGGACAGGGGGTGGGTACGAGCAGTACTTC. It is translated as CASSSRTGGGYEQYF.